These 27 T cell receptor beta chains were sequenced from one sample in a study of blood T cell repertoires in COVID-19. Sequencing was performed with immunoSEQ multiplex PCR; in TCRdb, only in-frame clones are kept and a portion is missing. The data show about 73,000 clones, roughly three quarters seen once. The specimen was peripheral blood. These receptor sequences come from a man in his 70s with COVID-19, enrolled during active disease.

This clone was observed a handful of times. The V call is TRBV27, the J call TRBJ1-4; tentative D call: TRBD1 (6 bases). Trimming pared 5 bases from V and 7 bases from J, leaving 11 bases between. The germline gives CDR1 MNHEY, CDR2 SMNVEV (reference sequence). The CDR3 is made up of 13 amino acids. The CDR3 is CASSAGAGEKLFF. The CDR3 region has the DNA TGTGCCAGCAGTGCAGGGGCTGGTGAAAAACTGTTTTTT.

This chain connects TRBV28 to TRBJ2-7; D might be TRBD1 (5 bases). CDR1 is MDHEN, CDR2 SYDVKM, per germline. The germline V and J ends were trimmed by 7 bases and 2 bases, with 9 bases remaining between them. There are 12 residues in the CDR3. This chain's CDR3 is CASNSGTYEQYF. The CDR3 DNA sequence: TGTGCCAGCAATTCAGGGACCTACGAGCAGTACTTC.

This clone has a handful of counts. The CDR3 sequence: CASSLVGTSLSEQYF. For the CDR3, the DNA is TGTGCCAGCAGCTTAGTGGGGACTAGCTTATCCGAGCAGTACTTC. The V call is TRBV7-2, the J call TRBJ2-7, with TRBD2 matching over 9 bases. CDR3 length: 15 amino acids. The germline V gene encodes CDR1 SGHTA and CDR2 FQGNSA. Losses at the gene ends were 1 base for V and 6 bases for J; bases not matched to a gene: 7.

The chain joins TRBV5-4 to TRBJ1-1, with TRBD1 as a possible D gene (5 bases). Germline V gene data show CDR1 as SGHNT and CDR2 as YYREEE (reference sequence). This CDR3 has 14 residues. The germline V and J ends were trimmed by 2 bases and 2 bases, with 10 bases remaining between them. The CDR3 is CASSFPGPNTEAFF. The CDR3, as DNA: TGTGCCAGCAGCTTCCCAGGGCCCAACACTGAAGCTTTCTTT.

This clone was recorded once. This chain joins TRBV14 and TRBJ2-2; 15 nucleotides line up with TRBD2. The V and J ends lost 5 bases and 0 bases, in that order; junction bases with no gene match: 13. The germline V gene has CDR1 SGHDN and CDR2 FVKESK. The CDR3 is 21 residues long. The CDR3, as DNA: TGTGCCAGCAGCTCGAATACCGGGACTAGCGGGAGGCCATCGAACACCGGGGAGCTGTTTTTT. It is translated as CASSSNTGTSGRPSNTGELFF.

This clone has ten or more counts. The chain couples TRBV6-2 or TRBV6-3 to TRBJ2-7; unclear D gene. Trimming removed 0 bases at V and 4 bases at J, with 7 bases between. The CDR3 consists of 13 residues. The germline CDR1 and CDR2 sequences are MNHEY and SVGEGT. This CDR3 reads CASSYSIQYEQYF. The CDR3 coding sequence is TGTGCCAGCAGTTACTCGATTCAGTACGAGCAGTACTTC.

This clone appeared a single time. In nucleotides, the CDR3 is TGTGCCAGCAGCTTACTACCTAATAATTCACCCCTCCACTTT. Translated: CASSLLPNNSPLHF. V usage is TRBV7-3 and J usage is TRBJ1-6; D ambiguous. The germline CDR1 and CDR2 sequences are SGHTA and FQGTGA. Between the trimmed V and J ends, which lost 2 bases and 5 bases, there was a span of 7 bases. The CDR3 covers 14 residues.

The J gene is TRBJ1-4, the V gene TRBV18, with D possibly matching TRBD1 (6 bases). V lost 4 bases, J lost 4 bases, and 13 bases lay in between. This CDR3 contains 15 residues. CDR1 is KGHSH, CDR2 LQKENI, per germline. The CDR3 loop is CASSRRTAGNEKLFF. The DNA for the CDR3 is TGTGCCAGCTCACGACGGACAGCTGGTAATGAAAAACTGTTTTTT. Full variable domain (outside the CDR3, taken from reference TRBV18 and TRBJ1-4): NAGVMQNPRHLVRRRGQEARLRCSPMKGHSHVYWYRQLPEEGLKFMVYLQKENIIDESGMPKERFSAEFPKEGPSILRIQQVVRGDSAAYFCASSRRTAGNEKLFFGSGTQLSVL.

The J gene is TRBJ2-1, the V gene TRBV28, with a weak D call TRBD2 (5 bases). There are 14 residues in the CDR3. Per the germline V gene, CDR1 is MDHEN and CDR2 is SYDVKM. V was clipped by 10 bases and J by 5 bases, with 18 bases between them. The CDR3 spells CATTEHYSDNEQFF. The CDR3 bases are TGTGCCACCACGGAGCACTATAGCGACAATGAGCAGTTCTTC.

In its sample, this clone was seen once. The V gene is TRBV30, the J gene TRBJ2-7, with TRBD1 matching over 7 bases. Germline V gene sequence: CDR1 GTSNPN, CDR2 SVGIG (reference sequence). J lost 4 bases, V lost 4 bases, and 7 bases had no gene match. This CDR3 region has 13 residues. The CDR3 loop reads CAWTRGLGYEQYF. The CDR3 DNA is TGTGCCTGGACTAGGGGGCTTGGTTACGAGCAGTACTTC.

The gene calls are TRBV2 and TRBJ2-5; 7 bases are shared with TRBD2. The CDR3 consists of 13 residues. The germline CDR1 and CDR2 sequences are SNHLY and FYNNEI. With 7 bases clipped from V and 4 bases from J, the junction kept 6 bases outside the gene matches. In nucleotides, the CDR3 is TGTGCCAGCACCGCGGGAGTGAGAGAGACCCAGTACTTC. Translation gives CASTAGVRETQYF.

The rearrangement uses TRBV5-4 and TRBJ2-7, with 9 nucleotides matching TRBD2. CDR1 and CDR2 from the germline V gene are SGHNT and YYREEE (reference sequence). Trimming took 4 bases from V and 5 from J; bases not matched to a gene: 13. This CDR3 has 16 amino acids. The CDR3 here is CASSPGGLAGKNEQYF. In DNA form, the CDR3 reads TGTGCCAGCAGCCCGGGAGGCCTAGCGGGAAAGAACGAGCAGTACTTC.

V gene TRBV9 combines with J gene TRBJ2-1, with 7 bases aligning to TRBD2. There are 14 residues in the CDR3. Per germline, CDR1 SGDLS and CDR2 YYNGEE. Unmatched junction bases numbered 6, after V lost 7 bases and J lost 2 bases. CDR3 loop: CASAARGTYNEQFF. CDR3 nucleotides: TGTGCCAGCGCGGCGCGGGGGACCTACAATGAGCAGTTCTTC.

This clone has more than one count but fewer than ten. The chain carries TRBV4-3 and TRBJ1-2; D might be TRBD1 (6 bases). CDR3 size: 15 residues. The germline V gene encodes CDR1 LGHNA and CDR2 YSLEER. V gave up 1 base and J gave up 9 bases, with 18 bases separating them. CDR3 amino acids: CASSQGATGLLSYTF. CDR3 coding DNA: TGCGCCAGCAGCCAAGGCGCTACAGGGCTTTTGAGCTACACCTTC.

The J gene is TRBJ1-5, the V gene TRBV7-9, with D possibly being TRBD1 (5 bases). The V gene lost 5 bases and the J gene lost 0 bases, with 14 bases spanning the gap. This CDR3 comprises 16 residues. The V gene's germline CDR1 is SEHNR and CDR2 FQNEAQ (reference sequence). The CDR3 coding sequence is TGTGCCAGCAGCGGCGGGACGCCCTATAGCAATCAGCCCCAGCATTTT. It encodes CASSGGTPYSNQPQHF.

The chain employs TRBV4-3 and TRBJ1-4; D possibly corresponds to TRBD1 (6 bases). The length of the CDR3 is 15 residues. Looked up from germline, CDR1 is LGHNA and CDR2 is YSLEER. Trimming took 0 bases from V and 8 from J, leaving 13 bases between them. This CDR3 reads CASSQELTGWEKLFF. The CDR3 nucleotides read TGCGCCAGCAGCCAAGAGTTAACAGGGTGGGAAAAACTGTTTTTT.

The chain employs TRBV10-3 and TRBJ1-5, with 8 bases identical to TRBD1. This CDR3 contains 16 residues. Germline V CDR1 and CDR2: ENHRY, SYGVKD. The V and J ends lost 1 base and 5 bases, in that order; junction bases with no gene match: 7. The CDR3 loop reads CAISEWLQGVDQPQHF. The CDR3 nucleotides are TGTGCCATCAGTGAGTGGTTACAGGGGGTCGATCAGCCCCAGCATTTT.

The CDR3 loop reads CASSLWANTEAFF. DNA for the CDR3: TGTGCCAGCAGCTTGTGGGCGAACACTGAAGCTTTCTTT. V is TRBV5-6 and J is TRBJ1-1; unclear D gene. The germline gives CDR1 SGHDT, CDR2 YYEEEE. This CDR3 contains 13 residues. The V and J ends lost 1 base and 1 base respectively, with 5 bases between them.

This sequence joins TRBV10-3 and TRBJ2-2; no definite D call. Germline values: CDR1 ENHRY, CDR2 SYGVKD. CDR3 length equals 15 residues. The V end lost 4 bases, the J end lost 0 bases, and 9 bases lay between the germline ends. CDR3 DNA sequence: TGTGCCATCAGTGGCCTAAAGTCGAACACCGGGGAGCTGTTTTTT. It is translated as CAISGLKSNTGELFF.

This clone was seen ten or more times. The chain carries TRBV19 and TRBJ2-4; 7 bases are a match to TRBD1. The junction had 11 bases not matched to a gene; V was cut back by 3 bases and J by 0 bases. Germline V lookup: CDR1 LNHDA, CDR2 SQIVND (reference sequence). This CDR3 is built from 18 residues. The CDR3 DNA reads as TGTGCCAGTAGTATCGAGGCGACAGGGAATTTAGCCAAAAACATTCAGTACTTC. Translated, it gives CASSIEATGNLAKNIQYF. The full variable domain, rest sourced from reference TRBV19 and TRBJ2-4, is DGGITQSPKYLFRKEGQNVTLSCEQNLNHDAMYWYRQDPGQGLRLIYYSQIVNDFQKGDIAEGYSVSREKKESFPLTVTSAQKNPTAFYLCASSIEATGNLAKNIQYFGAGTRLSVL.

This chain connects TRBV19 to TRBJ2-3; 10 nucleotides line up with TRBD2. V was clipped by 4 bases and J by 4 bases; unmatched bases: 11. The CDR3 is 17 amino acids. Germline V CDR1 and CDR2: LNHDA, SQIVND (reference sequence). The DNA for the CDR3 is TGTGCCAGTAGTACCTCGAGGGTAGCGGGAGGTGCAGATACGCAGTATTTT. This encodes CASSTSRVAGGADTQYF.

The chain links TRBV15 to TRBJ2-3, with D possibly being TRBD2 (6 bases). This CDR3 is built from 13 residues. Germline V gene lookup returns CDR1 LNHNV and CDR2 YYDKDF (reference sequence). Trimming left V 1 base short and J 6 bases short, with 8 bases between. The CDR3 protein is CATSRVREDTQYF. Written as DNA, the CDR3 is TGTGCCACCAGCAGAGTCCGGGAGGATACGCAGTATTTT.

This clone was found a few times. The rearrangement links TRBV7-2 to TRBJ1-5, with 8 bases lining up with TRBD1. The CDR3 is 15 amino acids. The junction had 15 bases not matched to a gene; V was cut back by 6 bases and J by 11 bases. CDR1 and CDR2 (germline): SGHTA, FQGNSA. As DNA, the CDR3 is TGTGCCAGCAGAATAGGAGGACAGGGCCTCGACACCCAGCATTTT. It encodes CASRIGGQGLDTQHF.

This rearrangement joins TRBV24-1 to TRBJ2-2; possibly TRBD1 for D (5 bases). There are 14 residues in the CDR3. V was trimmed by 2 bases and J by 5 bases, leaving 8 bases between them. The germline CDR1 and CDR2 sequences are KGHDR and SFDVKD. Here the CDR3 reads CATSDWTFTGELFF. In nucleotides, the CDR3 is TGTGCCACCAGTGATTGGACATTTACCGGGGAGCTGTTTTTT.

This clone has just one count. The chain has TRBV6-5 and TRBJ2-5; D gene unclear. Germline-derived CDR1 and CDR2 are MNHEY and SVGAGI. The V end lost 6 bases, the J end lost 1 base, and 6 bases lay between the germline ends. The CDR3 has 12 amino acids. The CDR3, as DNA: TGTGCCAGCAGCACACCCCAAGAGACCCAGTACTTC. This encodes CASSTPQETQYF.

The genes are TRBV7-2 and TRBJ1-6, with 8 bases aligning to TRBD1. CDR1 and CDR2 (germline): SGHTA, FQGNSA. The CDR3 sequence is 17 residues long. V gave up 5 bases and J gave up 4 bases; unmatched junction bases: 10. The CDR3 DNA follows: TGTGCCAGCAGCGAACCACAGGGGGTCCATTATAATTCACCCCTCCACTTT. Translated, it gives CASSEPQGVHYNSPLHF.

DNA of the CDR3: TGTGCCAGCGGAGGGAATAATCAGCCCCAGCATTTT. This codes for CASGGNNQPQHF. The chain couples TRBV2 to TRBJ1-5; D gene ambiguous. V lost 8 bases, J lost 4 bases, and 9 bases lay in between. This CDR3 region has 12 residues. Germline V gene lookup returns CDR1 SNHLY and CDR2 FYNNEI.